This TCR beta chain was recorded in a study of T cells after somatic rescue of genetic block. Produced via immunoSEQ multiplex PCR; TCRdb's table is partial and in-frame only. The sample holds 60,000 to 90,000 clones; under 95% are singletons and the top ten take approximately 3%. V shed 0 bases and J shed 2 bases, with 12 bases lying between them. Germline V gene lookup returns CDR1 LGHNT and CDR2 FRNRAP. The CDR3 sequence is 16 residues long. The receptor was derived from a man under 40. This sequence joins TRBV12-5 and TRBJ2-3; tentative D call: TRBD2 (5 bases). The sequencing sample was made of peripheral blood mononuclear cells (PBMCs). The CDR3 bases are TGTGCTAGTGGTTTGGTACTGGCGGGTTTCACAGATACGCAGTATTTT. This encodes CASGLVLAGFTDTQYF. The whole variable domain, filled in from reference TRBV12-5 and TRBJ2-3, reads DARVTQTPRHKVTEMGQEVTMRCQPILGHNTVFWYRQTMMQGLELLAYFRNRAPLDDSGMPKDRFSAEMPDATLATLKIQPSEPRDSAVYFCASGLVLAGFTDTQYFGPGTRLTVL.